Following are 8 T cell receptor beta chains from one sample sequenced in a study of beta chain features in type 1 diabetes. Reverse transcription of all isolated RNA meant that expressed TCRB transcripts were sequenced. Sequenced by immunoSEQ multiplex PCR; TCRdb stores in-frame clones only, minus some. The sample has under 950,000 clones, roughly a sixth seen once. The sequenced sample was naive CD4+ T cells from blood. These receptor sequences come from a woman younger than 30 in good health.

This clone was recorded a few times. The chain links TRBV2 to TRBJ1-5; D is unclear. CDR1 is SNHLY, CDR2 FYNNEI, per germline. V gave up 6 bases and J gave up 7 bases, with 16 bases separating them. The length of the CDR3 is 14 residues. The DNA for the CDR3 is TGTGCCAGCAGGGAGGACGGGGAGGTACAGCCCCAGCATTTT. Encoded protein: CASREDGEVQPQHF.

This clone was observed a few times. The chain carries TRBV4-1 and TRBJ2-4; tentatively, D is TRBD1 (5 bases). This CDR3 contains 14 residues. V lost 0 bases and J 8 bases, leaving 11 bases between the germline ends. Germline V CDR1 and CDR2: MGHRA, YSYEKL. The CDR3 region has the DNA TGCGCCAGCAGCCAAGACAGGGTTTGGGACATTCAGTACTTC. Amino acid sequence: CASSQDRVWDIQYF.

V usage is TRBV5-1 and J usage is TRBJ2-1; 14 bases map to TRBD2. CDR1 and CDR2 (germline): SGHRS, YFSETQ. The length of the CDR3 is 16 residues. V lost 4 bases, J lost 10 bases, and 10 bases stayed unmatched. DNA of the CDR3: TGCGCCAGCAGCCCGGGGACTAGCGGGAGTCAAGTGGAGCAGTTCTTC. It encodes CASSPGTSGSQVEQFF.

The CDR3, as DNA: TGTGCCAGCAGTGGTATTGGAGGGGGACGGGGTACGCAGTATTTT. Translating it yields CASSGIGGGRGTQYF. The chain recombines TRBV2 with TRBJ2-3; tentatively, D is TRBD1 or TRBD2 (6 bases each). This CDR3 comprises 15 residues. Germline V gene lookup returns CDR1 SNHLY and CDR2 FYNNEI. The V end was cut by 4 bases, the J end by 8 bases, with 19 bases between.

This clone was detected only a few times. The rearrangement joins TRBV10-3 to TRBJ1-2; TRBD1 aligns across 7 bases. This CDR3 is 13 amino acids long. With V trimmed by 4 bases and J by 14 bases, 13 bases remained unmatched. Germline values: CDR1 ENHRY, CDR2 SYGVKD. In DNA form, the CDR3 reads TGTGCCATCAGTGGCCGGGACAGCCCGATTATGACCTTC. The encoded protein is CAISGRDSPIMTF.

This clone was detected only a few times. The gene calls are TRBV10-3 and TRBJ2-3, with 8 positions matching TRBD2. The germline gives CDR1 ENHRY, CDR2 SYGVKD. This CDR3 is 13 amino acids long. J was trimmed by 4 bases and V by 7 bases; bases with no gene match: 4. The CDR3 sequence is CAIKREKADTQYF. The CDR3 bases are TGTGCCATCAAGCGGGAGAAAGCAGATACGCAGTATTTT.

The chain carries TRBV14 and TRBJ1-2; D may be TRBD1 (6 bases). The CDR3 covers 18 residues. V shed 9 bases and J shed 3 bases, with 29 bases lying between them. CDR1 and CDR2 (germline): SGHDN, FVKESK. This CDR3 reads CARLSSGTMRFKDYGYTF. The DNA for the CDR3 is TGTGCCAGATTGTCTTCAGGGACAATGCGTTTTAAGGACTATGGCTACACCTTC.

In its sample, this clone was seen a few times. The J gene is TRBJ1-5, the V gene TRBV7-2, with 7 positions matching TRBD1. V lost 0 bases, J lost 4 bases, and 6 bases stayed unmatched. The CDR3 is made up of 16 amino acids. CDR1 is SGHTA and CDR2 is FQGNSA in the germline V gene. Written as DNA, the CDR3 is TGTGCCAGCAGCTTAGCGGGGACAGCGGGAAATCAGCCCCAGCATTTT. It codes for CASSLAGTAGNQPQHF. The full variable domain, rest sourced from reference TRBV7-2 and TRBJ1-5, is GAGVSQSPSNKVTEKGKDVELRCDPISGHTALYWYRQSLGQGLEFLIYFQGNSAPDKSGLPSDRFSAERTGGSVSTLTIQRTQQEDSAVYLCASSLAGTAGNQPQHFGDGTRLSIL.